The clone carrying this T cell receptor (beta chain) occurred many times. Its antigen remains unidentified. The data are from a study of T cells in Graves' hyperthyroidism and ophthalmopathy. Study information: Peripheral blood draws took place at initial diagnosis, ahead of any treatment. The study, taken as a whole, reports: The majority of expanded thyroid clonotypes above 0.001 also appeared in blood. Using 13 V-J features, a model discriminated ophthalmopathy from stable hyperthyroidism.

V shed 5 bases and J shed 7 bases, with 18 bases lying between them. The germline gives CDR1 GTSNPN, CDR2 SVGIG (reference sequence). The CDR3 extends over 14 amino acids. The PBMCs studied were ones that came from 10 ml fresh peripheral blood. It was RNA transcripts that yielded the amplified TCR beta CDR3 regions. HTBI primers were the set used in a first-round RT-PCR of the TCR CDR3. TCRdb redid the calling of the multiplex PCR reads with MiXCR, one entry per CDR3 protein. The table shows about 600,000 distinct CDR3 sequences, with around 14% occurring only once. The sample comprised blood. This sequence joins TRBV30 and TRBJ1-5; D possibly corresponds to TRBD1 (6 bases). This TCR came from a woman under 30 with Graves' ophthalmopathy. The CDR3 region has the DNA TGTGCCTGGGGACCCACAGGGATGGGGCAGCCCCAGCATTTT. This translates into CAWGPTGMGQPQHF.